These 14 T cell receptor beta chains share one sample of origin, sequenced in a study of blood T cell repertoires in COVID-19. TCRdb keeps only in-frame clones here, not all; method: immunoSEQ multiplex PCR. This table has 70,000 to 95,000 clones, roughly 78% appearing once. Sequencing was performed on peripheral blood. The receptors come from a man between 60 and 75 years old with COVID-19, enrolled during active disease.

This chain links TRBV9 with TRBJ2-5; possibly TRBD1 for D (5 bases). The CDR3 length is 14 residues. The germline CDR1 and CDR2 sequences are SGDLS and YYNGEE. Trimming left V 4 bases short and J 4 bases short, with 14 bases between. The CDR3 reads CASSPQGSRETQYF. The CDR3 DNA follows: TGTGCCAGCAGCCCCCAGGGTTCGCGAGAGACCCAGTACTTC.

V is TRBV10-3 and J is TRBJ1-5, with D possibly being TRBD1 (5 bases). Trimming left V 6 bases short and J 4 bases short, with 7 bases between. The CDR3 loop spans 12 amino acids. Germline V CDR1 and CDR2: ENHRY, SYGVKD. The chain's CDR3 is CAISNRNQPQHF. The CDR3 DNA reads as TGTGCCATCAGCAACAGGAATCAGCCCCAGCATTTT.

This clone was seen a handful of times. The chain uses TRBV27 and TRBJ2-1; TRBD2 agrees at 10 bases. This CDR3 region has 15 residues. Germline-derived CDR1 and CDR2 are MNHEY and SMNVEV (reference sequence). V shed 6 bases and J 7 bases; nucleotides not matched to a gene: 9. CDR3 amino acids: CASRWTSGIDNEQFF. DNA for the CDR3: TGTGCCAGCAGGTGGACTAGCGGTATTGATAATGAGCAGTTCTTC.

The chain recombines TRBV9 with TRBJ2-3, with D perhaps matching TRBD2 (5 bases). The CDR3 is 15 amino acids. Germline V CDR1 and CDR2: SGDLS, YYNGEE. The V gene lost 0 bases and the J gene lost 5 bases, with 13 bases spanning the gap. The CDR3 sequence is CASSVAPLVGDTQYF. The CDR3 DNA sequence: TGTGCCAGCAGCGTAGCTCCACTAGTTGGAGATACGCAGTATTTT.

This rearrangement joins TRBV18 to TRBJ1-5, with D hard to call. Germline V gives CDR1 KGHSH, CDR2 LQKENI. The CDR3 is made up of 14 amino acids. V shed 1 base and J shed 5 bases, with 9 bases lying between them. CDR3 sequence (DNA): TGTGCCAGCTCACCACAAAACAGTGATCAGCCCCAGCATTTT. As protein: CASSPQNSDQPQHF.

The J gene is TRBJ2-4, the V gene TRBV3-1 (or the pseudogene TRBV3-2); TRBD2 aligns across 8 bases. This CDR3 comprises 16 residues. V trimming: 2 bases; J trimming: 1 base; junction bases outside the gene matches: 4. Germline CDR1 reads LGHDT; CDR2 reads YNNKEL (reference sequence). CDR3 amino acids: CASSQSGGRAKNIQYF. The CDR3 bases are TGTGCCAGCAGCCAATCAGGCGGGAGGGCCAAAAACATTCAGTACTTC.

The chain recombines TRBV3-1 (or the pseudogene TRBV3-2) with TRBJ1-5; no definite D call. There are 15 residues in the CDR3. The germline CDR1 and CDR2 sequences are LGHDT and YNNKEL (reference sequence). Trimming pared 3 bases from V and 0 bases from J, leaving 9 bases between. The CDR3 sequence is CASSHEGYSNQPQHF. CDR3 bases: TGTGCCAGCAGCCACGAGGGCTATAGCAATCAGCCCCAGCATTTT.

J is TRBJ2-2 and V is TRBV15; D remains ambiguous. The CDR3 sequence is 16 residues long. Trimming pared 0 bases from V and 0 bases from J, leaving 8 bases between. Germline V gives CDR1 LNHNV, CDR2 YYDKDF (reference sequence). The CDR3 DNA reads TGTGCCACCAGCAGAGACAGGAAAACGAACACCGGGGAGCTGTTTTTT. Protein sequence: CATSRDRKTNTGELFF. The entire variable domain, with the rest obtained from reference TRBV15 and TRBJ2-2, is as follows: DAMVIQNPRYQVTQFGKPVTLSCSQTLNHNVMYWYQQKSSQAPKLLFHYYDKDFNNEADTPDNFQSRRPNTSFCFLDIRSPGLGDTAMYLCATSRDRKTNTGELFFGEGSRLTVL.

The chain uses TRBV5-4 and TRBJ2-3; D call uncertain. The CDR3 is 15 residues long. V shed 1 base and J shed 3 bases, with 12 bases lying between them. CDR1 is SGHNT, CDR2 YYREEE, per germline (reference sequence). The CDR3 region has the DNA TGTGCCAGCAGCTTGCGTACCCCCGGGACAGATACGCAGTATTTT. Translated, it gives CASSLRTPGTDTQYF.

J is TRBJ2-5 and V is TRBV18, with D possibly being TRBD1 (7 bases). Germline lookup yields CDR1 KGHSH and CDR2 LQKENI. The CDR3 sequence is 14 residues long. The V and J ends lost 2 bases and 7 bases respectively, with 14 bases between them. CDR3 bases: TGTGCCAGCTCACCATATACAGGGGAGGTGACCCAGTACTTC. Amino acid sequence: CASSPYTGEVTQYF. Filled out from reference TRBV18 and TRBJ2-5, the complete variable domain reads NAGVMQNPRHLVRRRGQEARLRCSPMKGHSHVYWYRQLPEEGLKFMVYLQKENIIDESGMPKERFSAEFPKEGPSILRIQQVVRGDSAAYFCASSPYTGEVTQYFGPGTRLLVL.

This chain links TRBV6-2 or TRBV6-3 with TRBJ2-3; TRBD1 matches at 7 bases. The trim removed 0 bases at V and 1 base at J, leaving 4 bases unmatched. The CDR3 covers 16 residues. In germline, CDR1 is MNHEY, CDR2 SVGEGT. CDR3 sequence (DNA): TGTGCCAGCAGTTACTCTTCACAGGGGCGCACAGATACGCAGTATTTT. This sequence encodes CASSYSSQGRTDTQYF.

The V call is TRBV10-2, the J call TRBJ1-5; D is unresolved. The CDR3 is 16 amino acids. The germline V and J ends were trimmed by 0 bases and 3 bases, with 12 bases remaining between them. Looked up from germline, CDR1 is WSHSY and CDR2 is SAAADI. Here the CDR3 reads CASSESTRGDNQPQHF. The CDR3, as DNA: TGCGCCAGCAGTGAGTCGACTCGAGGAGACAATCAGCCCCAGCATTTT.

V gene TRBV29-1 combines with J gene TRBJ1-3; D might be TRBD1 (5 bases). This CDR3 contains 14 residues. Trimming shortened V by 4 bases and J by 3 bases, and 13 bases separated the two germline ends. Per germline, CDR1 SQVTM and CDR2 ANQGSEA. The CDR3 sequence: CSVGYGGGGNTIYF. CDR3 nucleotides: TGCAGCGTTGGGTACGGGGGAGGTGGAAACACCATATATTTT.

The chain combines TRBV11-2 with TRBJ2-1; the match to TRBD2 covers 12 bases. CDR3 length: 13 amino acids. The V and J ends lost 10 bases and 5 bases, in that order; junction bases with no gene match: 3. Germline V gene lookup returns CDR1 SGHAT and CDR2 FQNNGV. The DNA for the CDR3 is TGTGCCACCCGACTAGCGGGGGACAATGAGCAGTTCTTC. It is translated as CATRLAGDNEQFF.